The 27 T cell receptor beta chains reported below all come from one sample, sequenced in a study of CD8 T cells in Susac syndrome. When the RNA was reverse transcribed, random hexamers were used with an input of roughly 0.45 to 1 ug. TCRdb independently ran MiXCR on the immunoSEQ multiplex PCR reads; one entry per CDR3 protein. The sample records around 200,000 distinct CDR3 sequences, over 85% being singletons. Sequencing was done on a sample of CD4+ T cells from PBMCs. All receptors derive from a human donor in good health.

This clonotype was observed a single time. The chain combines TRBV20-1 with TRBJ1-5, with unresolved D. The germline gives CDR1 DFQATT, CDR2 SNEGSKA (reference sequence). This CDR3 is built from 14 residues. Trimming stripped 0 bases from V and 5 bases from J, with 11 bases between. DNA for the CDR3: TGCAGTGCTAGAGATTCATCCCGGGATCAGCCCCAGCATTTT. This gives the protein CSARDSSRDQPQHF.

The rearrangement links TRBV30 to TRBJ2-6; D is perhaps TRBD1 or TRBD2 (6 bases each). V lost 0 bases and J 2 bases, leaving 17 bases between the germline ends. CDR1 and CDR2 (germline): GTSNPN, SVGIG (reference sequence). This CDR3 is 18 amino acids long. CDR3 nucleotide sequence: TGTGCCTGGAGTGTACAGGAGGGGGAAGGGACTGGGGCCAACGTCCTGACTTTC. This encodes CAWSVQEGEGTGANVLTF. The variable domain in full, with the rest retrieved from reference TRBV30 and TRBJ2-6, is SQTIHQWPATLVQPVGSPLSLECTVEGTSNPNLYWYRQAAGRGLQLLFYSVGIGQISSEVPQNLSASRPQDRQFILSSKKLLLSDSGFYLCAWSVQEGEGTGANVLTFGAGSRLTVL.

V and J are TRBV20-1 and TRBJ2-7; D is perhaps TRBD2 (6 bases). V lost 6 bases and J lost 0, with 12 bases in between. The V gene's germline CDR1 is DFQATT and CDR2 SNEGSKA (reference sequence). The CDR3 length is 13 residues. CDR3 sequence: CSAKGGPSYEQYF. CDR3 DNA sequence: TGCAGTGCGAAGGGAGGACCCTCCTACGAGCAGTACTTC.

In DNA form, the CDR3 reads TGTGCCAGCAGTGATGTCGGGGCAGATACGCAGTATTTT. Its protein product is CASSDVGADTQYF. The chain couples TRBV12-3 or TRBV12-4 to TRBJ2-3; TRBD2 might be the D (5 bases). The CDR3 extends over 13 amino acids. V lost 5 bases and J 4 bases, leaving 10 bases between the germline ends.

This clonotype has a single count. V is TRBV29-1 and J is TRBJ2-3; D tentatively fits TRBD1 or TRBD2 (5 bases each). V was trimmed by 7 bases and J by 5 bases, leaving 22 bases between them. In germline, CDR1 is SQVTM, CDR2 ANQGSEA. This CDR3 region has 15 residues. The CDR3 loop is CSAQAGPLEGDTQYF. The CDR3 nucleotides read TGCAGCGCACAGGCAGGACCTCTTGAGGGAGATACGCAGTATTTT.

This clonotype was seen a few times. The V gene is TRBV5-4, the J gene TRBJ2-1; 11 nucleotides line up with TRBD2. The germline V gene has CDR1 SGHNT and CDR2 YYREEE (reference sequence). The CDR3 covers 15 residues. V lost 4 bases, J lost 7 bases, and 7 bases stayed unmatched. CDR3 in DNA: TGTGCCAGCAGCGTGACTAGCGGGGTGGGTAATGAGCAGTTCTTC. It translates to CASSVTSGVGNEQFF. The full variable domain, its missing parts supplied by reference TRBV5-4 and TRBJ2-1, is ETGVTQSPTHLIKTRGQQVTLRCSSQSGHNTVSWYQQALGQGPQFIFQYYREEENGRGNFPPRFSGLQFPNYSSELNVNALELDDSALYLCASSVTSGVGNEQFFGPGTRLTVL.

This rearrangement joins TRBV20-1 to TRBJ2-1, with 9 bases fitting TRBD2. The V gene's germline CDR1 is DFQATT and CDR2 SNEGSKA (reference sequence). The ends lost 3 bases at V and 14 bases at J; junction bases unmatched: 17. CDR3 length: 15 residues. CDR3 nucleotides: TGCAGTGCTAGTGCGAGCGGGAGGCCTCGAAGTGGGAAGTTCTTC. Translated, it gives CSASASGRPRSGKFF.

This clonotype was seen a few times. The J gene is TRBJ2-1, the V gene TRBV5-1; D not certain. The V gene's germline CDR1 is SGHRS and CDR2 YFSETQ. The CDR3 consists of 13 residues. Trimming cost V 0 bases and J 9 bases, with 10 bases left between them. The CDR3 region is CASSLVGSVEQFF. CDR3 DNA sequence: TGCGCCAGCAGCTTGGTGGGCAGCGTTGAGCAGTTCTTC.

The chain couples TRBV20-1 to TRBJ2-4; tentatively, D is TRBD1 (6 bases). The CDR3 is 15 residues long. The V gene lost 6 bases and the J gene lost 0 bases, with 15 bases spanning the gap. Germline lookup yields CDR1 DFQATT and CDR2 SNEGSKA (reference sequence). CDR3 residues: CSAPKSGAAKNIQYF. CDR3 sequence (DNA): TGCAGTGCACCGAAGTCAGGGGCAGCCAAAAACATTCAGTACTTC.

The chain employs TRBV11-2 and TRBJ2-1; possible D gene TRBD2, 6 bases. The CDR3 covers 14 residues. With 10 bases removed from V and 7 bases from J, the gap between germline ends came to 20 bases. The V gene's germline CDR1 is SGHAT and CDR2 FQNNGV. This CDR3 reads CATSPRSGSNEQFF. For the CDR3, the DNA is TGTGCCACTTCACCCCGTTCCGGGAGTAATGAGCAGTTCTTC.

The chain carries TRBV12-3 or TRBV12-4 and TRBJ2-5; D perhaps matches TRBD1 (6 bases). V was pared by 5 bases and J by 0 bases, with 13 bases between. The CDR3 consists of 15 residues. Written as DNA, the CDR3 is TGTGCCAGCAGTAACAGGGCAGGGGACCAAGAGACCCAGTACTTC. Translating it yields CASSNRAGDQETQYF.

The chain is built from TRBV4-1 and TRBJ1-5, with D tentatively TRBD1 (5 bases). CDR3 length equals 18 residues. With 4 bases removed from V and 2 bases from J, the gap between germline ends came to 21 bases. In germline, CDR1 is MGHRA, CDR2 YSYEKL. The CDR3 is CASSPLIGRVGGNQPQHF. The CDR3 DNA reads TGCGCCAGCAGCCCACTCATCGGCAGGGTAGGAGGCAATCAGCCCCAGCATTTT.

The chain is built from TRBV3-1 and TRBJ2-3, with 9 bases fitting TRBD2. Losses at the gene ends were 4 bases for V and 4 bases for J; bases not matched to a gene: 6. This CDR3 is built from 15 residues. From germline, CDR1 is LGHDT and CDR2 YNNKEL (reference sequence). CDR3 protein: CASSPGTSNSDTQYF. Written as DNA, the CDR3 is TGTGCCAGCAGCCCCGGGACTAGCAATTCAGATACGCAGTATTTT.

The chain joins TRBV3-1 to TRBJ2-5, with D tentatively TRBD2 (7 bases). CDR3 length: 15 amino acids. The germline V and J ends were trimmed by 4 bases and 5 bases, with 17 bases remaining between them. CDR1 and CDR2 (germline): LGHDT, YNNKEL (reference sequence). CDR3 nucleotides: TGTGCCAGCAGCCCTTGGGGGGGCAGGGACGAGACCCAGTACTTC. Amino acids: CASSPWGGRDETQYF.

This chain uses TRBV18 with TRBJ1-1, with 7 bases aligning to TRBD1. J was trimmed by 7 bases and V by 2 bases; bases with no gene match: 4. The CDR3 is 13 amino acids. Germline CDR1 is KGHSH and CDR2 is LQKENI. The CDR3 DNA sequence: TGTGCCAGCTCACCATCACAGGGGTTTGAAGCTTTCTTT. Translation gives CASSPSQGFEAFF. Based on the CDR3 plus reference TRBV18 and TRBJ1-1, the full variable domain is NAGVMQNPRHLVRRRGQEARLRCSPMKGHSHVYWYRQLPEEGLKFMVYLQKENIIDESGMPKERFSAEFPKEGPSILRIQQVVRGDSAAYFCASSPSQGFEAFFGQGTRLTVV.

This clonotype was found once. V and J are TRBV20-1 and TRBJ2-7; 8 bases match TRBD2. J gave up 0 bases and V 2 bases, and 9 bases lay outside the gene matches. The germline V gene encodes CDR1 DFQATT and CDR2 SNEGSKA (reference sequence). The CDR3 extends over 16 amino acids. CDR3 nucleotide sequence: TGCAGTGCTAGACTCCCCGGGGGGGGGAGCTCCTACGAGCAGTACGTC. Its protein product is CSARLPGGGSSYEQYV.

The chain uses TRBV27 and TRBJ2-6; D not resolved. The CDR3 is 14 residues long. V was trimmed by 3 bases and J by 4 bases, leaving 7 bases between them. Germline CDR1 is MNHEY and CDR2 is SMNVEV (reference sequence). CDR3 in DNA: TGTGCCAGCAGTTTCGAGTCGGGGGCCAACGTCCTGACTTTC. This sequence encodes CASSFESGANVLTF.

The sample holds one count of this clonotype. This chain connects TRBV7-2 to TRBJ2-7; tentative D call: TRBD2 (6 bases). With 3 bases removed from V and 7 bases from J, the gap between germline ends came to 13 bases. There are 13 residues in the CDR3. Germline lookup yields CDR1 SGHTA and CDR2 FQGNSA. CDR3 sequence: CASSFRGREEQYF. The CDR3 DNA sequence: TGTGCCAGCAGCTTTAGGGGCCGGGAGGAGCAGTACTTC.

This clonotype was detected once. The chain combines TRBV28 with TRBJ2-1; 7 bases match TRBD2. The CDR3 has 14 amino acids. V gave up 4 bases and J gave up 7 bases; unmatched junction bases: 7. CDR1 is MDHEN, CDR2 SYDVKM, per germline. The chain's CDR3 is CASSSPGLQNEQFF. CDR3 bases: TGTGCCAGCAGTTCCCCGGGACTACAAAATGAGCAGTTCTTC.

The chain is built from TRBV3-1 and TRBJ2-5; perhaps TRBD2 as D (6 bases). V was pared by 1 base and J by 1 base, with 10 bases between. CDR1 and CDR2 (germline): LGHDT, YNNKEL (reference sequence). The CDR3 sequence is 15 residues long. This CDR3 reads CASSQGWGLQETQYF. The CDR3 nucleotides read TGTGCCAGCAGCCAAGGTTGGGGACTCCAAGAGACCCAGTACTTC.

V is TRBV7-2 and J is TRBJ2-7; 7 nucleotides align to TRBD1. The J segment lost 7 bases and the V segment lost 5 bases, leaving 5 bases of the junction unmatched. CDR3 length equals 12 residues. Germline assignment: CDR1 SGHTA and CDR2 FQGNSA. The CDR3 sequence is CASSHQGVEQYF. The CDR3 DNA sequence: TGTGCCAGCAGCCATCAGGGGGTTGAGCAGTACTTC.

This chain links TRBV12-3 or TRBV12-4 with TRBJ1-5; possibly TRBD1 for D (5 bases). The CDR3 has 17 residues. Trimming removed 6 bases at V and 0 bases at J, with 18 bases between. CDR3 region: CASSPRADLYSNQPQHF. The DNA of the CDR3 is TGTGCCAGCAGCCCCAGGGCCGACCTTTATAGCAATCAGCCCCAGCATTTT.

V usage is TRBV11-2 and J usage is TRBJ2-7; D assignment may be TRBD1 or TRBD2 (5 bases each). Germline V gene lookup returns CDR1 SGHAT and CDR2 FQNNGV. This CDR3 region has 14 residues. V gave up 5 bases and J gave up 7 bases, with 18 bases separating them. Here the CDR3 reads CASSTRAAWGEQYV. The CDR3 DNA sequence: TGTGCCAGCAGCACACGAGCGGCTTGGGGGGAGCAGTACGTC.

This chain joins TRBV29-1 and TRBJ2-3; D is undetermined. CDR3 length: 11 amino acids. Germline V CDR1 and CDR2: SQVTM, ANQGSEA. The V end was cut by 5 bases, the J end by 5 bases, with 8 bases between. CDR3 in DNA: TGCAGCGTTTCGGATGAAGATACGCAGTATTTT. Translated, it gives CSVSDEDTQYF.

The J gene is TRBJ2-7, the V gene TRBV4-1, with D perhaps TRBD1 (6 bases). Deletions cut 4 bases from V and 3 bases from J, with 25 bases between. Germline assignment: CDR1 MGHRA and CDR2 YSYEKL. CDR3 size: 18 residues. The CDR3 is CASSPQRGSATDIYEQYF. In DNA, the CDR3 is TGCGCCAGCAGCCCTCAAAGGGGGAGCGCAACGGATATCTACGAGCAGTACTTC.

The V and J genes are TRBV12-3 or TRBV12-4 and TRBJ1-6; 8 positions match TRBD1. The trim removed 3 bases at V and 9 bases at J, leaving 7 bases unmatched. The CDR3 is made up of 15 amino acids. Here the CDR3 reads CASSFGQGAASPLHF. CDR3 in DNA: TGTGCCAGCAGTTTTGGGCAGGGGGCGGCTTCACCCCTCCACTTT.

The chain joins TRBV11-2 to TRBJ2-5; 13 bases align to TRBD2. V shed 1 base, J shed 3 bases, and the junction held 2 bases outside the gene matches. Germline V CDR1 and CDR2: SGHAT, FQNNGV. CDR3 length: 16 amino acids. Here the CDR3 reads CASSLAGLAGEETQYF. The DNA of the CDR3 is TGTGCCAGCAGCTTAGCTGGACTAGCGGGGGAAGAGACCCAGTACTTC.